The 23 T cell receptor beta chains in this list originate from one sample, sequenced in a study of blood T cell repertoires in COVID-19. TCRdb's copy holds only in-frame clones and misses some; the assay was immunoSEQ multiplex PCR. The sample records 300,000 to 350,000 clones, 80% to 90% being singletons. The sample comprised PBMCs or T cells enriched from blood (not recorded which). The origin of the receptors is a woman in her 40s with acute COVID-19.

The chain links TRBV4-3 to TRBJ2-1, with D perhaps matching TRBD1 (6 bases). The CDR3 length is 15 residues. Germline V gene sequence: CDR1 LGHNA, CDR2 YSLEER. The germline V and J ends were trimmed by 2 bases and 6 bases, with 14 bases remaining between them. CDR3 sequence (DNA): TGCGCCAGCAGCCAACAATTACAGGGTCCCAATGAGCAGTTCTTC. As protein: CASSQQLQGPNEQFF.

The chain couples TRBV7-2 to TRBJ1-3, with D possibly being TRBD1 (5 bases). V was trimmed by 1 base and J by 0 bases, leaving 16 bases between them. Looked up from germline, CDR1 is SGHTA and CDR2 is FQGNSA. The CDR3 is made up of 18 amino acids. CDR3 nucleotide sequence: TGTGCCAGCAGCTTAGGTGGGACTTCAGCCCGCTCTGGAAACACCATATATTTT. Translation: CASSLGGTSARSGNTIYF.

The chain carries TRBV7-9 and TRBJ2-1, with 8 bases fitting TRBD1. With V trimmed by 1 base and J by 4 bases, 6 bases remained unmatched. Per the germline V gene, CDR1 is SEHNR and CDR2 is FQNEAQ (reference sequence). The CDR3 has 16 residues. CDR3 in amino acids: CASSLGTGRHYNEQFF. The CDR3 DNA is TGTGCCAGCAGCTTAGGGACAGGGCGGCATTACAATGAGCAGTTCTTC.

The gene calls are TRBV28 and TRBJ2-2; 9 nucleotides agree with TRBD1. Germline CDR1 MDHEN, CDR2 SYDVKM. The CDR3 runs to 14 residues. J gave up 8 bases and V 1 base, and 2 bases lay outside the gene matches. The CDR3 sequence: CASSLSQGAGELFF. CDR3 bases: TGTGCCAGCAGTTTATCACAGGGGGCGGGGGAGCTGTTTTTT.

The V call is TRBV6-2 or TRBV6-3, the J call TRBJ2-7; 9 nucleotides line up with TRBD1. This CDR3 is 14 amino acids long. The junction had 8 bases not matched to a gene; V was cut back by 6 bases and J by 5 bases. Per germline, CDR1 MNHEY and CDR2 SVGEGT. The CDR3 DNA sequence: TGTGCCAGCAGGTACGGGACAGGGTATCACGAGCAGTACTTC. Its translation is CASRYGTGYHEQYF.

J is TRBJ2-1 and V is TRBV19; weak D call: TRBD2 (6 bases). This CDR3 is built from 16 residues. V dropped 8 bases and J dropped 9 bases, with 26 bases sitting between them. The germline gives CDR1 LNHDA, CDR2 SQIVND (reference sequence). CDR3 amino acids: CASRDVEVAGIGEQFF. In DNA, the CDR3 is TGTGCCAGTCGGGACGTTGAAGTGGCGGGAATAGGTGAGCAGTTCTTC.

V is TRBV9 and J is TRBJ1-4; tentative D call: TRBD1 (6 bases). Germline V gives CDR1 SGDLS, CDR2 YYNGEE. This CDR3 comprises 14 residues. V dropped 3 bases and J dropped 4 bases, with 10 bases sitting between them. CDR3 protein: CASSAGQYNEKLFF. CDR3 nucleotides: TGTGCCAGCAGCGCCGGACAGTATAATGAAAAACTGTTTTTT.

The chain joins TRBV7-2 to TRBJ2-3; 9 bases fit TRBD2. With V trimmed by 5 bases and J by 5 bases, 11 bases remained unmatched. Germline lookup yields CDR1 SGHTA and CDR2 FQGNSA. The CDR3 is 16 amino acids. Written as DNA, the CDR3 is TGTGCCAGCAGCGCTCTCGGACTAGCGCTCGGAGATACGCAGTATTTT. This encodes CASSALGLALGDTQYF.

This sequence joins TRBV18 and TRBJ1-1; D is possibly TRBD1 (5 bases). The CDR3 is 13 amino acids. From germline, CDR1 is KGHSH and CDR2 LQKENI. The V end lost 5 bases, the J end lost 7 bases, and 14 bases lay between the germline ends. The CDR3 DNA sequence: TGTGCCAGCTCAATGACAGTAACGGGTGAAGCTTTCTTT. This translates into CASSMTVTGEAFF. The full variable domain, its missing parts supplied by reference TRBV18 and TRBJ1-1, is NAGVMQNPRHLVRRRGQEARLRCSPMKGHSHVYWYRQLPEEGLKFMVYLQKENIIDESGMPKERFSAEFPKEGPSILRIQQVVRGDSAAYFCASSMTVTGEAFFGQGTRLTVV.

The V call is TRBV5-1, the J call TRBJ2-7; 8 bases are shared with TRBD2. V trimming: 2 bases; J trimming: 3 bases; junction bases outside the gene matches: 10. The germline V gene has CDR1 SGHRS and CDR2 YFSETQ. The CDR3 contains 16 residues. The CDR3 DNA follows: TGCGCCAGCAGCTTCTACCCGCGGGAGGCACGCTACGAGCAGTACTTC. It encodes CASSFYPREARYEQYF.

This clone appeared a few times. The rearrangement links TRBV7-9 to TRBJ1-2, with 7 bases fitting TRBD1. The J segment lost 6 bases and the V segment lost 2 bases, leaving 12 bases of the junction unmatched. The CDR3 loop spans 16 amino acids. The germline V gene encodes CDR1 SEHNR and CDR2 FQNEAQ (reference sequence). CDR3 bases: TGTGCCAGCAGCTTACGAGGGGACAGTGGGAGGAATGGCTACACCTTC. It encodes CASSLRGDSGRNGYTF.

The rearrangement joins TRBV11-2 to TRBJ2-2; 8 nucleotides agree with TRBD1. The ends lost 5 bases at V and 4 bases at J; junction bases unmatched: 6. From germline, CDR1 is SGHAT and CDR2 FQNNGV. There are 15 residues in the CDR3. The CDR3 DNA sequence: TGTGCCAGCAGCGGACGGACAGGGAGCACCGGGGAGCTGTTTTTT. This sequence encodes CASSGRTGSTGELFF.

This chain connects TRBV19 to TRBJ2-4; unclear D gene. This CDR3 is 12 amino acids long. Trimming removed 5 bases from V and 5 bases from J, with 7 bases in between. CDR1 and CDR2 from the germline V gene are LNHDA and SQIVND (reference sequence). The DNA of the CDR3 is TGTGCCAGTAGTCTGGCAGAAAACATTCAGTACTTC. Amino acids: CASSLAENIQYF. Combining the CDR3 with reference TRBV19 and TRBJ2-4 gives the whole variable domain DGGITQSPKYLFRKEGQNVTLSCEQNLNHDAMYWYRQDPGQGLRLIYYSQIVNDFQKGDIAEGYSVSREKKESFPLTVTSAQKNPTAFYLCASSLAENIQYFGAGTRLSVL.

The chain uses TRBV5-4 and TRBJ1-2, with 8 bases identical to TRBD1. The CDR3 runs to 14 residues. Germline CDR1 and CDR2: SGHNT and YYREEE (reference sequence). Losses at the gene ends were 5 bases for V and 2 bases for J; bases not matched to a gene: 5. CDR3 residues: CASREQGGNYGYTF. The CDR3 DNA reads TGTGCCAGCAGAGAACAGGGGGGGAACTATGGCTACACCTTC.

This clone showed up just a few times. V is TRBV27 and J is TRBJ1-5, with D perhaps matching TRBD1 (5 bases). V lost 1 base and J 4 bases, leaving 8 bases between the germline ends. Germline V gene data show CDR1 as MNHEY and CDR2 as SMNVEV (reference sequence). This CDR3 comprises 14 residues. CDR3 DNA: TGTGCCAGCAGTTTATGGGGGGAAAATCAGCCCCAGCATTTT. Translating it yields CASSLWGENQPQHF.

The V call is TRBV5-4, the J call TRBJ1-5; D is unresolved. In germline, CDR1 is SGHNT, CDR2 YYREEE (reference sequence). V was shortened by 2 bases and J by 3 bases, with 12 bases between the two germline ends. The CDR3 runs to 15 residues. The CDR3 here is CASSLTPGDNQPQHF. In DNA, the CDR3 is TGTGCCAGCAGCTTAACCCCGGGTGACAATCAGCCCCAGCATTTT.

The chain has TRBV7-9 and TRBJ2-5; D is perhaps TRBD1 (6 bases). V dropped 2 bases and J dropped 1 base, with 11 bases sitting between them. CDR1 is SEHNR and CDR2 is FQNEAQ in the germline V gene (reference sequence). The CDR3 loop spans 15 amino acids. The CDR3 DNA reads TGTGCCAGCAGCTTAATGACAGGCCTCCAAGAGACCCAGTACTTC. It translates to CASSLMTGLQETQYF.

The chain's CDR3 is CASSLFGSGPSYEQYF. The CDR3 region has the DNA TGTGCCAGCAGCCTCTTCGGGAGCGGGCCTTCCTACGAGCAGTACTTC. The chain has TRBV14 and TRBJ2-7, with D perhaps TRBD2 (6 bases). The CDR3 spans 16 residues. V was pared by 4 bases and J by 1 base, with 17 bases between. Looked up from germline, CDR1 is SGHDN and CDR2 is FVKESK.

The chain carries TRBV9 and TRBJ1-4, with D perhaps matching TRBD1 (5 bases). Germline CDR1 is SGDLS and CDR2 is YYNGEE. CDR3 length equals 14 residues. Trimming removed 0 bases from V and 7 bases from J, with 10 bases in between. The CDR3 here is CASSVGGEGEKLFF. In DNA form, the CDR3 reads TGTGCCAGCAGCGTAGGAGGGGAGGGTGAAAAACTGTTTTTT. Full variable domain (remainder filled in from reference TRBV9 and TRBJ1-4): DSGVTQTPKHLITATGQRVTLRCSPRSGDLSVYWYQQSLDQGLQFLIQYYNGEERAKGNILERFSAQQFPDLHSELNLSSLELGDSALYFCASSVGGEGEKLFFGSGTQLSVL.

The rearrangement links TRBV19 to TRBJ2-1; no definite D call. Trimming left V 1 base short and J 9 bases short, with 13 bases between. The V gene's germline CDR1 is LNHDA and CDR2 SQIVND (reference sequence). The CDR3 is made up of 14 amino acids. The CDR3 loop is CASSIAPELSEQFF. The CDR3 bases are TGTGCCAGTAGTATAGCCCCCGAGCTCTCTGAGCAGTTCTTC. Combining the CDR3 with reference TRBV19 and TRBJ2-1 gives the whole variable domain DGGITQSPKYLFRKEGQNVTLSCEQNLNHDAMYWYRQDPGQGLRLIYYSQIVNDFQKGDIAEGYSVSREKKESFPLTVTSAQKNPTAFYLCASSIAPELSEQFFGPGTRLTVL.

J is TRBJ2-7 and V is TRBV10-3; no definite D call. The CDR3 loop spans 12 amino acids. The germline CDR1 and CDR2 sequences are ENHRY and SYGVKD. Trimming removed 3 bases from V and 2 bases from J, with 5 bases in between. The CDR3 sequence is CAISDIPYEQYF. CDR3 sequence (DNA): TGTGCCATCAGTGACATCCCCTACGAGCAGTACTTC.

The rearrangement joins TRBV9 to TRBJ1-3, with 9 bases fitting TRBD1. The junction had 3 bases not matched to a gene; V was cut back by 3 bases and J by 2 bases. The CDR3 extends over 15 amino acids. Germline V gene sequence: CDR1 SGDLS, CDR2 YYNGEE. In nucleotides, the CDR3 is TGTGCCAGCAGCGCCCGACAGGGGGCTGGAAACACCATATATTTT. Residues: CASSARQGAGNTIYF.

The chain carries TRBV28 and TRBJ2-7; 8 bases map to TRBD2. Germline V gene sequence: CDR1 MDHEN, CDR2 SYDVKM. The CDR3 loop spans 17 amino acids. Unmatched junction bases numbered 12, after V lost 2 bases and J lost 3 bases. CDR3 in DNA: TGTGCCAGCAGTTTAAGGAGGACACTAGCGGTACACTACGAGCAGTACTTC. Translated: CASSLRRTLAVHYEQYF.